These 14 T cell receptor beta chains originate from one sample sequenced in a study of control samples from healthy donors and cancer patients. Only in-frame clones appear in the TCRdb table, and some are missing; sequencing was by immunoSEQ multiplex PCR. The sample lists some 56,000 clones, 85% to 95% seen once, with approximately 2.2% in the top ten. Material for sequencing was blood. Receptor source: a young man in good health.

This clone was found once. The chain links TRBV29-1 to TRBJ2-3; D is unresolved. V gave up 8 bases and J gave up 6 bases, with 9 bases separating them. CDR1 is SQVTM, CDR2 ANQGSEA, per germline. The CDR3 spans 10 residues. The CDR3 protein is CSSEADTQYF. In nucleotides, the CDR3 is TGCAGCAGTGAGGCGGATACGCAGTATTTT.

V and J are TRBV7-8 and TRBJ1-1; D uncertain. There are 15 residues in the CDR3. The germline V gene has CDR1 SGHVS and CDR2 FQNEAQ. Trimming shortened V by 2 bases and J by 1 base, and 11 bases separated the two germline ends. Here the CDR3 reads CASSLTAATNTEAFF. CDR3 sequence (DNA): TGTGCCAGCAGCTTAACAGCGGCCACGAACACTGAAGCTTTCTTT.

The V and J genes are TRBV7-8 and TRBJ1-1, with a possible D match to TRBD1 (5 bases). V was pared by 1 base and J by 1 base, with 16 bases between. This CDR3 contains 17 residues. Germline V lookup: CDR1 SGHVS, CDR2 FQNEAQ. The CDR3 DNA reads TGTGCCAGCAGCTTAGAAGGGTGGGGCATGAAGAACACTGAAGCTTTCTTT. This encodes CASSLEGWGMKNTEAFF. Drawing the rest from reference TRBV7-8 and TRBJ1-1, the complete variable domain is GAGVSQSPRYKVAKRGQDVALRCDPISGHVSLFWYQQALGQGPEFLTYFQNEAQLDKSGLPSDRFFAERPEGSVSTLKIQRTQQEDSAVYLCASSLEGWGMKNTEAFFGQGTRLTVV.

This chain links TRBV3-1 (or the pseudogene TRBV3-2) with TRBJ1-1; D unclear. This CDR3 comprises 12 residues. The germline CDR1 and CDR2 sequences are LGHDT and YNNKEL (reference sequence). Trimming cost V 2 bases and J 7 bases, with 8 bases left between them. CDR3 loop: CASSQFMGEAFF. The CDR3 DNA reads as TGTGCCAGCAGCCAATTCATGGGTGAAGCTTTCTTT.

The rearrangement links TRBV30 to TRBJ1-4; D remains unclear. Trimming took 4 bases from V and 3 from J, leaving 9 bases between them. The CDR3 spans 13 residues. CDR1 is GTSNPN, CDR2 SVGIG, per germline (reference sequence). The CDR3 sequence is CAWTGGSNEKLFF. In nucleotides, the CDR3 is TGTGCCTGGACGGGCGGATCTAATGAAAAACTGTTTTTT.

The CDR3 sequence: CASRSTSGTRLYNEQFF. Written as DNA, the CDR3 is TGTGCCAGCAGGTCAACTAGCGGGACCCGTCTCTACAATGAGCAGTTCTTC. The chain has TRBV11-2 and TRBJ2-1, with 10 nucleotides matching TRBD2. The length of the CDR3 is 17 residues. From germline, CDR1 is SGHAT and CDR2 FQNNGV. Trimming at V came to 6 bases and at J to 3 bases, leaving 11 bases not matched to a gene.

This CDR3 reads CASSSAHFGYTF. CDR3 nucleotide sequence: TGTGCCAGCAGCTCCGCCCATTTTGGCTACACCTTC. V usage is TRBV5-4 and J usage is TRBJ1-2; D is uncertain. The CDR3 has 12 residues. Germline CDR1 SGHNT, CDR2 YYREEE (reference sequence). V shed 3 bases and J shed 7 bases, with 10 bases lying between them.

The rearrangement uses TRBV3-1 (or the pseudogene TRBV3-2) and TRBJ2-1; TRBD2 matches at 12 bases. V lost 0 bases and J lost 10; bases outside the gene matches: 7. The CDR3 covers 16 residues. CDR1 LGHDT and CDR2 YNNKEL come from the germline V gene (reference sequence). The CDR3 bases are TGTGCCAGCAGCCAAGAGAATTTAGGACTAGCGGGGGAGCAGTTCTTC. Amino acids: CASSQENLGLAGEQFF.

This rearrangement joins TRBV10-2 to TRBJ2-7, with 8 bases matching TRBD2. CDR1 is WSHSY and CDR2 is SAAADI in the germline V gene. The CDR3 has 15 residues. Trimming at V came to 0 bases and at J to 7 bases, leaving 8 bases not matched to a gene. CDR3: CASSESGTSTWEQYF. The CDR3 DNA reads TGCGCCAGCAGTGAGTCAGGGACTAGTACTTGGGAGCAGTACTTC.

V and J are TRBV28 and TRBJ2-7; D not resolved. This CDR3 spans 13 amino acids. Trimming removed 7 bases from V and 2 bases from J, with 12 bases in between. CDR1 is MDHEN, CDR2 SYDVKM, per germline. DNA of the CDR3: TGTGCCAGCACCGACATCGATACCTACGAGCAGTACTTC. Its translation: CASTDIDTYEQYF.

This chain links TRBV7-9 with TRBJ2-5, with D perhaps matching TRBD1 (5 bases). CDR3 size: 13 residues. Germline V gene sequence: CDR1 SEHNR, CDR2 FQNEAQ (reference sequence). V lost 5 bases and J 4 bases, leaving 11 bases between the germline ends. CDR3 nucleotides: TGTGCCAGCAGCCTGCCAGGGTCAGAGACCCAGTACTTC. Protein: CASSLPGSETQYF.

The genes are TRBV9 and TRBJ2-7; 7 bases line up with TRBD2. Germline-derived CDR1 and CDR2 are SGDLS and YYNGEE. The CDR3 runs 14 residues. V shed 4 bases and J 3 bases; nucleotides not matched to a gene: 7. The CDR3 loop reads CASSPRAGDYEQYF. As DNA, the CDR3 is TGTGCCAGCAGCCCACGTGCGGGGGACTACGAGCAGTACTTC. The entire variable domain, with the rest obtained from reference TRBV9 and TRBJ2-7, is as follows: DSGVTQTPKHLITATGQRVTLRCSPRSGDLSVYWYQQSLDQGLQFLIQYYNGEERAKGNILERFSAQQFPDLHSELNLSSLELGDSALYFCASSPRAGDYEQYFGPGTRLTVT.

This CDR3 is CASSLGRDGREASQQFF. DNA for the CDR3: TGTGCCAGCAGCTTAGGGCGGGACGGCAGGGAGGCATCTCAGCAGTTCTTC. The chain joins TRBV7-9 to TRBJ2-1; weak D call: TRBD2 (6 bases). V lost 1 base to trimming and J lost 11 bases, with 24 bases between them. The CDR3 is 17 amino acids. Germline lookup yields CDR1 SEHNR and CDR2 FQNEAQ (reference sequence). The full variable domain, rest sourced from reference TRBV7-9 and TRBJ2-1, is DTGVSQNPRHKITKRGQNVTFRCDPISEHNRLYWYRQTLGQGPEFLTYFQNEAQLEKSRLLSDRFSAERPKGSFSTLEIQRTEQGDSAMYLCASSLGRDGREASQQFFGPGTRLTVL.

The gene calls are TRBV28 and TRBJ2-3, with TRBD2 matching 9 bases. The J segment lost 0 bases and the V segment lost 11 bases, leaving 9 bases of the junction unmatched. Germline V gene lookup returns CDR1 MDHEN and CDR2 SYDVKM. The CDR3 is made up of 15 amino acids. The CDR3 sequence is CAGGPSGTSTDTQYF. CDR3 in DNA: TGTGCCGGGGGACCTAGCGGGACTAGCACAGATACGCAGTATTTT.